The sample holds a few counts of the clone carrying this T cell receptor beta chain. The data were taken from a study of control samples from healthy donors and cancer patients. Clones were sequenced by immunoSEQ multiplex PCR, and TCRdb holds only the in-frame ones, with some missing. In the table there are 150,000 to 200,000 clones, 75% to 95% of which are singletons. Source material: blood. This TCR was sampled from a woman in her twenties or thirties in good health.

For the CDR3, the DNA is TGTGCCAGCAGCTTATCGGGGGCCGGAAACACCATATATTTT. Translation gives CASSLSGAGNTIYF. V gene TRBV7-2 combines with J gene TRBJ1-3; D is possibly TRBD1 (6 bases). Looked up from germline, CDR1 is SGHTA and CDR2 is FQGNSA. The CDR3 sequence is 14 residues long. V was trimmed by 2 bases and J by 4 bases, leaving 9 bases between them.